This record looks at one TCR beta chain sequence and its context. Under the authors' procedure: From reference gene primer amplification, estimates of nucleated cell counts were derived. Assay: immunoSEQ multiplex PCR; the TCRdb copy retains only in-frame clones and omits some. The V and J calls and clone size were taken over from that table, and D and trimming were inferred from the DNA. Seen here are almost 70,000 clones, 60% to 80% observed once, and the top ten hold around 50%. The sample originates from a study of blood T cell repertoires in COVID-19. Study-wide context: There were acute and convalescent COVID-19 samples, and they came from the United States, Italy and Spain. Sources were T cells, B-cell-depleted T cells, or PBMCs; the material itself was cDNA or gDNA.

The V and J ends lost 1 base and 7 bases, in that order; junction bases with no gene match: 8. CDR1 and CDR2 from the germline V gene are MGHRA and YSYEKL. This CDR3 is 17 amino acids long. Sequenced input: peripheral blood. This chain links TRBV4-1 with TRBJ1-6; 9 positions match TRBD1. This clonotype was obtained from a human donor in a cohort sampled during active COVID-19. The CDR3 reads CASSQARSGTGNSPLHF. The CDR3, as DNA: TGCGCCAGCAGCCAAGCCCGGTCCGGGACAGGGAATTCACCCCTCCACTTT.